The sequence of this TCR beta chain was determined in a study of blood T cell repertoires in COVID-19 (dated by TCRdb to about 2020). Study-wide context: Collaborator samples came from the United States, Italy and Spain and covered acute and convalescent phases of COVID-19. The material from the prospective study consisted of cDNA or gDNA derived from T cells, B-cell-depleted T cells, or PBMCs. Subjects who had been exposed to COVID-19, were actively infected with it, or had recovered from it provided the deeply sampled blood TCRbeta repertoires that made up the dataset. A freely available public database, intended as a resource for researchers studying the immune response to SARS-CoV-2, is where the repertoires were released. The samples were drawn from two sources: the first 160 participants of the ongoing ImmuneRACE study, and some 1,300 subjects contributed by 6 global collaborators. Nearly every sample came with metadata listing a de-identified subject ID, COVID-19 status, age in years and sex. Where available, HLA class I and class II types were taken from metadata supplied by the sample provider and were not determined by assay-based typing. General findings and caveats noted by the study authors: Clinical and demographic metadata were provided uncurated, with the amount varying by source and participant.

Each collaborating institution followed its own protocols to collect whole blood in K2EDTA tubes. For TCRbeta analysis, collaborators shipped samples as frozen whole blood, isolated PBMCs, or DNA extracted from either of those sample types. The immunoSEQ Assay, a bias-controlled multiplex PCR, was used to amplify TCRbeta CDR3 regions from genomic DNA. In the authors' own workflow: The number of nucleated cells in each sample was estimated by amplification of reference gene primers within the assay. To quantify the absolute abundance of each unique TCRbeta CDR3 rearrangement, sequence reads were collapsed and filtered. For each sample, productive Simpson clonality was calculated as the square root of Simpson's diversity index over productive rearrangements. TCRdb re-hosts the immuneACCESS table, in-frame sequences only. Its copies lack some clones; in the studies checked, an unresolved V gene accounts for under half of them, and the cause for the rest is not known. The DNA was the basis for D and trimming; V, J and clone size are from that table. This sample gives around 150,000 clones in total; 65% to 80% of them show up just once. The biggest ten clones account for roughly 4.5% of the sample.

Comments on this clone: Its antigen is unknown. No much larger clone exists at a distance of one base, and base qualities are not known.

Counted from cysteine to phenylalanine, this CDR3 has 16 amino acids. Only the CDR3 DNA stays, 48 bases, in frame from base 1. CDR1 and CDR2, looked up from the germline V gene (reference sequence), are LGHDT and YNNKEL. Trimming takes 1 base from V and 4 bases from J, and the germline ends sit 13 bases apart. Material for sequencing was peripheral blood. This TCR came from a man aged 60 to 69 with acute or convalescent COVID-19. The chain couples TRBV3-1 (or the pseudogene TRBV3-2) to TRBJ2-2, and TRBD1 may be the D gene, going by 6 matching bases. The bases are TGTGCCAGCAGCCAAGCCCTTCGACAGGTCACCGGGGAGCTGTTTTTT. Translation gives CASSQALRQVTGELFF.